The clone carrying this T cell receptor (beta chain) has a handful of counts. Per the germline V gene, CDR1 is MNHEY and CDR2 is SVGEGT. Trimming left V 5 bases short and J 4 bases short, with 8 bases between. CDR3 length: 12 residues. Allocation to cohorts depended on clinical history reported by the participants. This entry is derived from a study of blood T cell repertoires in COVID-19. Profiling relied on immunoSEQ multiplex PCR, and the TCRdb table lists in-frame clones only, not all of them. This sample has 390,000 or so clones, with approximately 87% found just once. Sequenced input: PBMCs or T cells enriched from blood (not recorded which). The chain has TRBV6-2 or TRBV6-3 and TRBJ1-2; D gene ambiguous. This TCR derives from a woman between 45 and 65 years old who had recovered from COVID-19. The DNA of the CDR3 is TGTGCCAGCAGTCTCGGTATCTATGGCTACACCTTC. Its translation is CASSLGIYGYTF.